The 12 T cell receptor beta chains below all came from one sample that was sequenced in a study of T cell clonality in common variable immunodeficiency. Sequencing used immunoSEQ multiplex PCR; TCRdb keeps in-frame clones, though not all of them. The record shows about 42,000 clones for this sample, with no singletons present. Material for sequencing was peripheral blood mononuclear cells. The receptors originated from a person between 18 and 69 years old in good health.

There are many counts of this clone. The CDR3 end is not reached by the read, which stops 3 residues before it; the germline J gene fills it in. The rearrangement links TRBV7-3 to TRBJ2-3; TRBD2 aligns across 10 bases. Per germline, CDR1 SGHTA and CDR2 FQGTGA. V was clipped by 3 bases and J by 1 base; unmatched bases: 1. The length of the CDR3 is 15 residues. The CDR3 is CASSFGTSGTDTQYF. Partial CDR3 DNA: TGTGCCAGCAGCTTTGGGACTAGCGGCACAGATACG.

This clone has at least ten counts. The CDR3 bases that were read are TGTGCCAGTAGTAAGGACAGGGGGCTAAGGCGGCCTAATCAGCCC. It translates to CASSKDRGLRRPNQP. The entire CDR3 is CASSKDRGLRRPNQPQHF. The rearrangement joins TRBV19 to TRBJ1-5; 11 nucleotides agree with TRBD1. The read stops 3 residues short of the end of the CDR3; the missing end is completed from the germline J gene. Germline CDR1 LNHDA, CDR2 SQIVND (reference sequence). The CDR3 extends over 18 amino acids. Trimming at V came to 4 bases and at J to 4 bases, leaving 12 bases not matched to a gene.

This clone was recorded many times. The CDR3 end falls 3 residues outside the read, so it is completed with the germline J gene. The chain links TRBV2 to TRBJ1-1, with unresolved D. The CDR3 is 15 amino acids. Germline CDR1 is SNHLY and CDR2 is FYNNEI. Between the trimmed V and J ends, which lost 6 bases and 1 base, there was a span of 15 bases. CDR3 DNA, as far as it was read: TGTGCCAGCAGCGTCTTACCGGGGTCGAACACTGAA. The encoded protein is CASSVLPGSNTE. The full CDR3 sequence reads CASSVLPGSNTEAFF.

This clone was counted ten times or more. The read stops 3 residues short of the end of the CDR3; the missing end is completed from the germline J gene. The chain uses TRBV5-1 and TRBJ2-1; 13 nucleotides agree with TRBD2. The germline CDR1 and CDR2 sequences are SGHRS and YFSETQ. V was clipped by 3 bases and J by 1 base; unmatched bases: 4. The CDR3 is 17 residues long. CDR3 region: CASSSRTSGGSYNEQFF. The sequenced CDR3 bases are TGCGCCAGCAGCTCCCGGACTAGCGGGGGATCCTACAATGAG.

The table lists this clone with many counts. Read data end 3 residues before the CDR3 end; the end is taken from the germline J gene. The chain links TRBV20-1 to TRBJ2-5, with 9 bases aligning to TRBD1. This CDR3 is 12 amino acids long. Germline CDR1 reads DFQATT; CDR2 reads SNEGSKA (reference sequence). V trimming: 5 bases; J trimming: 4 bases; junction bases outside the gene matches: 2. CDR3 loop: CSAADRGETQYF. Partial CDR3 DNA: TGCAGTGCTGCGGACAGGGGAGAGACC.

This clone was picked up many times. The DNA ends 3 residues before the CDR3 does, and the rest of the CDR3 is filled in from the germline J gene. The V gene is TRBV7-3, the J gene TRBJ2-1; 13 positions match TRBD2. Per germline, CDR1 SGHTA and CDR2 FQGTGA. CDR3 length: 16 amino acids. Trimming cost V 2 bases and J 5 bases; bases outside gene matches: 3. CDR3 loop: CASSLLGLAGNNEQFF. The sequenced part of the CDR3 DNA is TGTGCCAGCAGCTTACTGGGACTAGCGGGGAACAATGAG.

This clone was seen ten or more times. Read coverage stops 3 residues before the CDR3 terminus; the germline J gene supplies the remainder. The rearrangement uses TRBV7-2 and TRBJ2-4; D may correspond to TRBD1 or TRBD2 (6 bases each). The CDR3 runs 15 residues. Germline V CDR1 and CDR2: SGHTA, FQGNSA. V lost 5 bases to trimming and J lost 0 bases, with 11 bases between them. The covered CDR3 bases are TGTGCCAGCAGCGTAGGGGGACTAGCCAAAAACATT. It translates to CASSVGGLAKNI. The entire CDR3 protein is CASSVGGLAKNIQYF.

This clone was recorded many times. The CDR3 loop is CASSSKGQQETQYF. Partial CDR3 DNA: TGCGCCAGCAGCTCGAAAGGACAGCAAGAGACC. The chain uses TRBV5-1 and TRBJ2-5, with D perhaps TRBD1 (6 bases). Read coverage stops 3 residues before the CDR3 terminus; the germline J gene supplies the remainder. Per the germline V gene, CDR1 is SGHRS and CDR2 is YFSETQ. The CDR3 totals 14 residues. The V end lost 3 bases, the J end lost 2 bases, and 11 bases lay between the germline ends.

Concerning this clone: The read terminates 3 residues before the CDR3 end, so the remaining end is supplied by the germline J gene. This sequence joins TRBV18 and TRBJ1-2, with D unresolved. The germline V gene has CDR1 KGHSH and CDR2 LQKENI. This CDR3 contains 18 residues. CDR3 DNA, as far as it was read: TGTGCCAGCTCACCGTCGTGGCCTAGCGGGAGAAGTACAGATACC. Protein: CASSPSWPSGRSTDT. The CDR3 as a whole reads CASSPSWPSGRSTDTYTF.

This clone was seen at least ten times. With the read ending 3 residues before the CDR3 end, the germline J gene is used to fill in that end. This chain uses TRBV2 with TRBJ1-4; TRBD1 aligns across 8 bases. This CDR3 comprises 14 residues. J gave up 7 bases and V 6 bases, and 7 bases lay outside the gene matches. Germline CDR1 reads SNHLY; CDR2 reads FYNNEI. The CDR3 DNA, read in part, is TGTGCCAGCAGGAGGCAGGGGGCGGTTGAAAAA. The encoded protein is CASRRQGAVEK. The CDR3 reads in full as CASRRQGAVEKLFF.

This clone was seen repeatedly, ten times or more. The read ends 3 residues early relative to the CDR3; the germline J gene fills the gap. V and J are TRBV20-1 and TRBJ2-7; 9 bases line up with TRBD1. The CDR3 runs to 13 residues. The germline gives CDR1 DFQATT, CDR2 SNEGSKA (reference sequence). V was pared by 3 bases and J by 4 bases, with 4 bases of the junction left unmatched. CDR3 DNA, as far as it was read: TGCAGTGCTAGGGGGGACAGGGAATACGAG. It yields the protein CSARGDREYE. The CDR3 in full is CSARGDREYEQYF.

This clone occurred many times. Sequencing ends 3 residues short of the CDR3 end; the germline J gene provides the rest. The chain recombines TRBV7-2 with TRBJ1-6; 8 nucleotides line up with TRBD1. The germline CDR1 and CDR2 sequences are SGHTA and FQGNSA. The CDR3 is made up of 15 amino acids. J lost 6 bases, V lost 4 bases, and 5 bases had no gene match. CDR3 DNA (partial): TGTGCCAGCAGCTCAGGGACAGGCCGTAATTCACCC. Its protein product is CASSSGTGRNSP. The entire CDR3 is CASSSGTGRNSPLHF. Complete variable domain (other parts from reference TRBV7-2 and TRBJ1-6): GAGVSQSPSNKVTEKGKDVELRCDPISGHTALYWYRQSLGQGLEFLIYFQGNSAPDKSGLPSDRFSAERTGGSVSTLTIQRTQQEDSAVYLCASSSGTGRNSPLHFGNGTRLTVT.